This TCR beta chain was documented in a study of shared clonotypes between healthy human individuals. Study-wide results and caveats: Only blood was sampled; tissue repertoires likely differ. Clonotypes that were shared across a few donors made up approximately 5.1% of naive CD4 clonotypes.

As concerns this clone: Its matching antigen is unknown.

TCRdb's copy holds only in-frame clones and misses some; the assay was immunoSEQ multiplex PCR. This table has roughly 2,000,000 clones, over 85% appearing once. V was clipped by 5 bases and J by 5 bases; unmatched bases: 11. The CDR3 covers 15 residues. In germline, CDR1 is MGHRA, CDR2 YSYEKL. Naivety among CD8 cells was defined by CD45RO negativity and positive CCR7 selection, thereby excluding terminally differentiated effector memory CD45RA+ cells. The origin of this receptor is a man aged 18 to 29 in good health. Some clones in this sample may be carry-over from other donors' samples. Sequencing was carried out using naive CD8+ T cells from PBMCs. The chain links TRBV4-1 to TRBJ2-5; 7 bases fit TRBD1. The chain's CDR3 is CASSEIGGILETQYF. In DNA, the CDR3 is TGCGCCAGCAGCGAAATAGGGGGCATCTTGGAGACCCAGTACTTC.